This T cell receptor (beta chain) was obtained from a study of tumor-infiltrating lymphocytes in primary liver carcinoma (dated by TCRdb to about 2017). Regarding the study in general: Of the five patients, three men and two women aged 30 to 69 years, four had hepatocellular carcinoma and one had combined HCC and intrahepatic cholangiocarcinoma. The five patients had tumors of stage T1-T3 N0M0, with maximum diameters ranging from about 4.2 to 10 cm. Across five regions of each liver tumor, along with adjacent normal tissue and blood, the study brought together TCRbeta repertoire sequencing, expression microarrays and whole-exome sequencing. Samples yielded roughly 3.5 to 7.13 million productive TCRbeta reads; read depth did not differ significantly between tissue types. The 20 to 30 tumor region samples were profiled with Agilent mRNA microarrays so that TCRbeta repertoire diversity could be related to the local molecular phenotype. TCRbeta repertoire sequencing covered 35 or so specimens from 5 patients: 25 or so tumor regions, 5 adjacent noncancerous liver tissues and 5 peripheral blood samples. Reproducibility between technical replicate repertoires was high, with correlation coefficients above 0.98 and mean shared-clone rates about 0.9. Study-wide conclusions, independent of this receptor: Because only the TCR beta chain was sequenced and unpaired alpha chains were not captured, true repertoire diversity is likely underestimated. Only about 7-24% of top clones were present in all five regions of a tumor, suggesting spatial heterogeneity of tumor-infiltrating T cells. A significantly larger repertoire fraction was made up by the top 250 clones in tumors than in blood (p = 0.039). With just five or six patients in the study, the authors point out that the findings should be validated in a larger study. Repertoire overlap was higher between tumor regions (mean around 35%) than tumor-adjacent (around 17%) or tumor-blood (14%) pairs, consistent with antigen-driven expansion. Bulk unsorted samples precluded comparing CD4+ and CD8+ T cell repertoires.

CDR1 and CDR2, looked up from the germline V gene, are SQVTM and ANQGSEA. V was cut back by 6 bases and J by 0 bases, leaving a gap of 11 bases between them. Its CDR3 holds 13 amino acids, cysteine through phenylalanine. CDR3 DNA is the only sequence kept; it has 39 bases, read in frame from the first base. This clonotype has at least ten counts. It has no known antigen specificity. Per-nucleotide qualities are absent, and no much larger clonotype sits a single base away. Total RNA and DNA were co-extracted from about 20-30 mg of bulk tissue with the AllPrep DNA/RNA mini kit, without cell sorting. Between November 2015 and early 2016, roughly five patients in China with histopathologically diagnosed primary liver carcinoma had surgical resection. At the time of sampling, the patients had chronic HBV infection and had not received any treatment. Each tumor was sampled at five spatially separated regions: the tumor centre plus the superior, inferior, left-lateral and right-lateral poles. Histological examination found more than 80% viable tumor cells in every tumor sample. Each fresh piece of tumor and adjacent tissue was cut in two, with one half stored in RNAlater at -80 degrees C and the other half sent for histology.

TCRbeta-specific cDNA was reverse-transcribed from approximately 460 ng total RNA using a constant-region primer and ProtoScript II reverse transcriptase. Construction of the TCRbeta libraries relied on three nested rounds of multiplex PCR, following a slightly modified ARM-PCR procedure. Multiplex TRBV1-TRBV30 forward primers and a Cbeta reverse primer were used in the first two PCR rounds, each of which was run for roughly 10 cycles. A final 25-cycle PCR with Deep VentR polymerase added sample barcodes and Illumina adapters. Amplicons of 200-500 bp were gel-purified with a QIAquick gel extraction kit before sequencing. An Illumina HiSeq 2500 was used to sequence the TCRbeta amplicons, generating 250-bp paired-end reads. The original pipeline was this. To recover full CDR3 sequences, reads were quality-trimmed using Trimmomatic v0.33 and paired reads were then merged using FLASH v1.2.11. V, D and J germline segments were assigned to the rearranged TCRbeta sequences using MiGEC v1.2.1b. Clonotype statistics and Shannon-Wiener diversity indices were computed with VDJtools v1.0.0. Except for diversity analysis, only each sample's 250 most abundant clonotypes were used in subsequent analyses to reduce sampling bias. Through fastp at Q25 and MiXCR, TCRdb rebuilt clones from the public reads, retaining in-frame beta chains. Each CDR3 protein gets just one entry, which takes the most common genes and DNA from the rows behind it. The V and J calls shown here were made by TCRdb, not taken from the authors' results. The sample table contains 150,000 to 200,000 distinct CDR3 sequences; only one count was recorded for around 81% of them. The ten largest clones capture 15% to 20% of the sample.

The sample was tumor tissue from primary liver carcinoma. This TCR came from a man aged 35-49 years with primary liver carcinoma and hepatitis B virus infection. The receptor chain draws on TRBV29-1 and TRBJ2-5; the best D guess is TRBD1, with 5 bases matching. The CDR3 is CSVLTAYQETQYF. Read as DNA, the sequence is TGCAGCGTCCTGACAGCGTACCAAGAGACCCAGTACTTC.